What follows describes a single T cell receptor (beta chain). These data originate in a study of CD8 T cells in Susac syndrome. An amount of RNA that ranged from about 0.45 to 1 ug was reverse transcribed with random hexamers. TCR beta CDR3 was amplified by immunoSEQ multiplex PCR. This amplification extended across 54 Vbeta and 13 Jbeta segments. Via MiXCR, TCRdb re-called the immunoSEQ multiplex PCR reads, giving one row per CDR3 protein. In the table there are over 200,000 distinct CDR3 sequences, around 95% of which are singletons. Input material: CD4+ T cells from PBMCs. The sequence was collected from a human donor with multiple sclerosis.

CDR3 sequence reads: CSVEEGAMNTEAFF. CDR3 in DNA: TGCAGCGTTGAAGAAGGGGCTATGAACACTGAAGCTTTCTTT. V usage is TRBV29-1 and J usage is TRBJ1-1, with a tentative D call TRBD1 (5 bases). V lost 0 bases and J 0 bases, leaving 8 bases between the germline ends. This CDR3 has 14 amino acids. Germline assignment: CDR1 SQVTM and CDR2 ANQGSEA.